The rows below give T cell receptor beta chains drawn from one sample of a study of cytomegalovirus exposure and HLA in healthy donors. Produced via immunoSEQ multiplex PCR; TCRdb's table is partial and in-frame only. The table includes about 130,000 clones, about 88% detected once. Sequencing used PBMCs. The source of these receptors is a man aged 25 to 45 in good health and CMV-seronegative. CDR3s include the opening cysteine and the closing phenylalanine or tryptophan. Each record gives: V gene, D gene, J gene, clone size, CDR3 DNA, CDR3 protein. D genes are given only for firm matches. Clone size is given for some rows only: seen once, a few or many times, or a class if the clone is expanded.

v_gene: TRBV11-1
d_gene: TRBD2
j_gene: TRBJ2-1
abundance: NA
CDR3nt: TGTGCCAGCAGCTCCCAAGCGGGAGGGTTAGATGAGCAGTTCTTC
CDR3aa: CASSSQAGGLDEQFF

v_gene: TRBV9
d_gene: TRBD1
j_gene: TRBJ1-2
abundance: NA
CDR3nt: TGTGCCAGCAGCGTAGGGGGTATGGGGACAGGGACCTATGGTGGCTACACCTTC
CDR3aa: CASSVGGMGTGTYGGYTF

v_gene: TRBV7-9
d_gene: TRBD1
j_gene: TRBJ2-7
abundance: NA
CDR3nt: TGTGCCAGCAGCTTCGAACTGGACAGGGGGAGCGAGCAGTACTTC
CDR3aa: CASSFELDRGSEQYF

v_gene: TRBV5-1
d_gene: NA
j_gene: TRBJ2-1
abundance: few
CDR3nt: TGCGCCAGCAGCTTGGACTACAACAATGAGCAGTTCTTC
CDR3aa: CASSLDYNNEQFF

v_gene: TRBV27
d_gene: TRBD1
j_gene: TRBJ2-3
abundance: NA
CDR3nt: TGTGCCAGCAGTACGCGGACAGGGAACACAGATACGCAGTATTTT
CDR3aa: CASSTRTGNTDTQYF

v_gene: TRBV5-1
d_gene: TRBD1
j_gene: TRBJ2-7
abundance: NA
CDR3nt: TGCGCCAGCAGCTCCACCCAGGGGGCGGACGAGCAGTACTTC
CDR3aa: CASSSTQGADEQYF

v_gene: TRBV5-1
d_gene: TRBD1
j_gene: TRBJ1-5
abundance: NA
CDR3nt: TGCGCCAGCAGCTGGACAGGCTTAGGCAATCAGCCCCAGCATTTT
CDR3aa: CASSWTGLGNQPQHF

v_gene: TRBV7-2
d_gene: NA
j_gene: TRBJ2-5
abundance: NA
CDR3nt: TGTGCCAGCAGCTTAGGGCCTAGCGGAGGGGGCCAAGAGACCCAGTACTTC
CDR3aa: CASSLGPSGGGQETQYF

v_gene: TRBV7-9
d_gene: NA
j_gene: TRBJ2-1
abundance: NA
CDR3nt: TGTGCCAGCTGTCCTTATCGGGAGTCTCAGAATGAGCAGTTCTTC
CDR3aa: CASCPYRESQNEQFF

v_gene: TRBV6-5
d_gene: TRBD2
j_gene: TRBJ2-3
abundance: NA
CDR3nt: TGTGCCAGCACCGGACTAGCGGGAGAAGATACGCAGTATTTT
CDR3aa: CASTGLAGEDTQYF

v_gene: TRBV6-5
d_gene: TRBD1
j_gene: TRBJ1-2
abundance: NA
CDR3nt: TGTGCCATCCGGGGACAGAGAGAATATGGCTACACCTTC
CDR3aa: CAIRGQREYGYTF

v_gene: TRBV11-2
d_gene: NA
j_gene: TRBJ2-2
abundance: NA
CDR3nt: TGTGCCAGCAGCTCCGCCGGGGTGGCTACCGGGGAGCTGTTTTTT
CDR3aa: CASSSAGVATGELFF

v_gene: TRBV2
d_gene: NA
j_gene: TRBJ2-1
abundance: NA
CDR3nt: TGTGCCAGCAGTTCCGGACTCCTCAGGTATTCGCAGTTCTTC
CDR3aa: CASSSGLLRYSQFF

v_gene: TRBV25-1
d_gene: NA
j_gene: TRBJ1-2
abundance: NA
CDR3nt: TGTGCCAGCCACACGGGGGGGACAACTGGCTACACCTTC
CDR3aa: CASHTGGTTGYTF

v_gene: TRBV5-1
d_gene: TRBD2
j_gene: TRBJ2-1
abundance: NA
CDR3nt: TGCGCCAGTCGTAGCGGGAGTTCTACCCATTCCTACAATGAGCAGTTCTTC
CDR3aa: CASRSGSSTHSYNEQFF

v_gene: TRBV6-4
d_gene: NA
j_gene: TRBJ2-1
abundance: NA
CDR3nt: TGTGCCAGTCCATTTCCCGAGTCCTACAATGAGCAGTTCTTC
CDR3aa: CASPFPESYNEQFF

v_gene: TRBV27
d_gene: NA
j_gene: TRBJ2-5
abundance: NA
CDR3nt: TGTGCCAGCAGGAATACACTAGCTTTCGTCGGGGAGACCCAGTACTTC
CDR3aa: CASRNTLAFVGETQYF

v_gene: TRBV18
d_gene: TRBD2
j_gene: TRBJ2-7
abundance: NA
CDR3nt: TGTGCCAGCTCACCAACTAGCGGGAGGAGCTCCTACGAGCAGTACTTC
CDR3aa: CASSPTSGRSSYEQYF

v_gene: TRBV14
d_gene: NA
j_gene: TRBJ1-6
abundance: NA
CDR3nt: TGTGCCAGCAGGAAAAGCGGGGCAGGAAATTCACCCCTCCACTTT
CDR3aa: CASRKSGAGNSPLHF

v_gene: TRBV27
d_gene: TRBD1
j_gene: TRBJ1-5
abundance: few
CDR3nt: TGTGCCAGCAGTTCGACAGGGGCTGCATTGGCGCCCCAGCATTTT
CDR3aa: CASSSTGAALAPQHF

v_gene: TRBV7-3
d_gene: NA
j_gene: TRBJ1-1
abundance: NA
CDR3nt: TGTGCCAGCAGCTTAGGTTTTGGACAGGAAGCTTTCTTT
CDR3aa: CASSLGFGQEAFF

v_gene: TRBV2
d_gene: NA
j_gene: TRBJ1-2
abundance: NA
CDR3nt: TGTGCCAGCAGGGGCTGGGATGGCTACACCTTC
CDR3aa: CASRGWDGYTF

v_gene: TRBV27
d_gene: NA
j_gene: TRBJ2-7
abundance: NA
CDR3nt: TGTGCCAGCAGTTTATCCGGGGGAATCTACGAGCAGTACTTC
CDR3aa: CASSLSGGIYEQYF

v_gene: TRBV4-3
d_gene: NA
j_gene: TRBJ2-1
abundance: NA
CDR3nt: TGCGCCAGCAGCCAAGGTCCAACGGGGGGCAGCTCCTACAATGAGCAGTTCTTC
CDR3aa: CASSQGPTGGSSYNEQFF

v_gene: TRBV4-3
d_gene: NA
j_gene: TRBJ2-3
abundance: NA
CDR3nt: TGCGCCAGCAGCCAAGAGAGGTCTAGGAGGGATACGCAGTATTTT
CDR3aa: CASSQERSRRDTQYF

v_gene: TRBV7-6
d_gene: TRBD2
j_gene: TRBJ2-7
abundance: NA
CDR3nt: TGTGCCAGCAGCTTATCTAGCGGGAAAGGGAGGTACGAGCAGTACTTC
CDR3aa: CASSLSSGKGRYEQYF

v_gene: TRBV27
d_gene: TRBD1
j_gene: TRBJ2-7
abundance: NA
CDR3nt: TGTGCCAGCAGTTCGGGACAGCTCAACTACGAGCAGTACTTC
CDR3aa: CASSSGQLNYEQYF

v_gene: TRBV19
d_gene: NA
j_gene: TRBJ1-2
abundance: NA
CDR3nt: TGTGCCACCCGGGAGTTTTTCTTAGGGACGACTGCCTACACCTTC
CDR3aa: CATREFFLGTTAYTF